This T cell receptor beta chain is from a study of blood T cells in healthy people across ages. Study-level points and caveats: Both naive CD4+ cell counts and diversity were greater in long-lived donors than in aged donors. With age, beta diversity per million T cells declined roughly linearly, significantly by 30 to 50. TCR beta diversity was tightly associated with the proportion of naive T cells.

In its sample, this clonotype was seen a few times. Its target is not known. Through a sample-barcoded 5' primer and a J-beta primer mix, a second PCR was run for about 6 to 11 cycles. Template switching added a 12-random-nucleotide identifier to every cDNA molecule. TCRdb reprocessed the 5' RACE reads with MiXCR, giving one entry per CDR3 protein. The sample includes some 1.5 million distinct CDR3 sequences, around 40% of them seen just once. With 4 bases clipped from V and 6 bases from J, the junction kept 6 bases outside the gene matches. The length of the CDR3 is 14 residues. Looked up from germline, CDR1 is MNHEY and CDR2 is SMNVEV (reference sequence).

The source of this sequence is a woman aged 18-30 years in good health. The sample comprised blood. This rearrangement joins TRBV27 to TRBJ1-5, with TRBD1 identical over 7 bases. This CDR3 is CASSSRQGTQPQHF. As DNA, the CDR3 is TGTGCCAGCAGTTCGCGACAGGGAACTCAGCCCCAGCATTTT.